The entry below gives a single TCR beta chain sequence along with its context. Its antigen remains unknown. Germline assignment: CDR1 SGHVS and CDR2 FNYEAQ. After removal of 5 bases from V and 3 bases from J, the junction contained 11 bases not matched to a gene. CDR3 length: 17 amino acids. The data belong to a study of PD-L1 blockade in urothelial cancer. Study conclusions and caveats: Patients with below-median pretreatment blood clonality survived longer.

Clones were sequenced by immunoSEQ multiplex PCR, and TCRdb holds only the in-frame ones, with some missing. The data hold 84,000 or so clones, with 70% to 90% observed a single time. As for time point: pretreatment peripheral blood. The diagnosis in patients was locally advanced or metastatic urothelial carcinoma. Specimen: PBMCs, collected around atezolizumab (anti-PD-L1) treatment. The receptor comes from a man between 60 and 70 years old with urothelial cancer. This chain joins TRBV7-6 and TRBJ2-3, with TRBD2 matching over 10 bases. The CDR3 sequence: CASSLWQREGLTDTQYF. CDR3 DNA: TGTGCCAGCAGCCTCTGGCAGCGGGAGGGATTAACAGATACGCAGTATTTT.